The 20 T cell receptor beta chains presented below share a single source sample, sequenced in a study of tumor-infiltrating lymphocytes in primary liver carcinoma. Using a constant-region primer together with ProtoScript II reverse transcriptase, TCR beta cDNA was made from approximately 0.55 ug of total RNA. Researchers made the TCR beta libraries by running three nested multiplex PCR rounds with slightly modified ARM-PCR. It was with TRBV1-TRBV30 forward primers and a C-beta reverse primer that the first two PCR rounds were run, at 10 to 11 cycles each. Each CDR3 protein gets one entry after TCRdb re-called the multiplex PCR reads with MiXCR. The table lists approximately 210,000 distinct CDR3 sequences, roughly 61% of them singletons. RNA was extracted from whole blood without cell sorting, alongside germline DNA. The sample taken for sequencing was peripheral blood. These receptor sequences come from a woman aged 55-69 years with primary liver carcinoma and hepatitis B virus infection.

In DNA form, the CDR3 reads TGCAGAGTTCTACAGGACCCCACGGATACGCAGTATTTT. This codes for CRVLQDPTDTQYF. The chain links TRBV29-1 to TRBJ2-3, with TRBD1 as a possible D gene (5 bases). The CDR3 runs 13 residues. The V gene's germline CDR1 is SQVTM and CDR2 ANQGSEA.

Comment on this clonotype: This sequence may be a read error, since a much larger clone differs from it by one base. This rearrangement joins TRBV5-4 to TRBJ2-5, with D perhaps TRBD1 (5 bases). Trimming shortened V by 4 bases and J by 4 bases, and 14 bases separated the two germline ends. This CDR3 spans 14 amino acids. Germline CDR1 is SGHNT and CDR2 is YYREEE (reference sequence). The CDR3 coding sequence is TGTGCCAGCAGCATGCGTTGGGGCGTAGAGACCCAGTACTTC. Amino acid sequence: CASSMRWGVETQYF.

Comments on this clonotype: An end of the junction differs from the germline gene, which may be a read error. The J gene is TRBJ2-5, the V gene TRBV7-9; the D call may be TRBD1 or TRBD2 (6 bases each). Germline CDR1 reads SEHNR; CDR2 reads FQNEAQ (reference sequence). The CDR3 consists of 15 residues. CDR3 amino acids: CASSPIAGGQEIQYF. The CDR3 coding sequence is TGTGCCAGCAGCCCTATTGCCGGGGGACAAGAGATCCAGTACTTC.

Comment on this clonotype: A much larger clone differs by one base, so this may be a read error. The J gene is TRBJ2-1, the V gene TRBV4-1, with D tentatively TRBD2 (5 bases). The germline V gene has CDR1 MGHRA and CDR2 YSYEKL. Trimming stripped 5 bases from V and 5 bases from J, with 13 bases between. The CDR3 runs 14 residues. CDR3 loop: CASSSTGIDNEQFF. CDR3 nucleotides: TGCGCCAGCAGCTCAACCGGGATAGACAATGAGCAGTTCTTC.

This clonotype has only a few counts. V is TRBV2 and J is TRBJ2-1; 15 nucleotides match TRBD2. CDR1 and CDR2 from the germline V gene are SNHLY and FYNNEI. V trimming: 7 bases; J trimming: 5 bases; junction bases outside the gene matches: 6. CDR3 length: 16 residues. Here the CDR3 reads CASIPGLAGGDNEQFF. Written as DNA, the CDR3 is TGTGCCAGCATCCCAGGACTAGCGGGAGGGGACAATGAGCAGTTCTTC. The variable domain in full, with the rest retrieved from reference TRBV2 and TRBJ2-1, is EPEVTQTPSHQVTQMGQEVILRCVPISNHLYFYWYRQILGQKVEFLVSFYNNEISEKSEIFDDQFSVERPDGSNFTLKIRSTKLEDSAMYFCASIPGLAGGDNEQFFGPGTRLTVL.

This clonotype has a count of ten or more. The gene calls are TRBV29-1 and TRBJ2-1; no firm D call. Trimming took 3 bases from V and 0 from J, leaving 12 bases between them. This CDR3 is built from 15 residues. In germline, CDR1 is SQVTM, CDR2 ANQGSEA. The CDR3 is CSVEGWFSSYNEQFF. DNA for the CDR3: TGCAGCGTTGAGGGGTGGTTTAGCTCCTACAATGAGCAGTTCTTC.

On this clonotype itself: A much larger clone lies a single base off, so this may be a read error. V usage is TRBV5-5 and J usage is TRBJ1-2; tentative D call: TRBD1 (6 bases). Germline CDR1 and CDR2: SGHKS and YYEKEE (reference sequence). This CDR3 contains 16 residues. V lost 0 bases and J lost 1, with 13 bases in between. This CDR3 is CASSLAPRTDNYGYTF. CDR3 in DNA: TGTGCCAGCAGCTTGGCCCCCAGGACAGATAACTATGGCTACACCTTC. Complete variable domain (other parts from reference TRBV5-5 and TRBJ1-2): DAGVTQSPTHLIKTRGQQVTLRCSPISGHKSVSWYQQVLGQGPQFIFQYYEKEERGRGNFPDRFSARQFPNYSSELNVNALLLGDSALYLCASSLAPRTDNYGYTFGSGTRLTVV.

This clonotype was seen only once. CDR3 coding DNA: TGTGCCATCAGTGAAAGGCTAACGGGAGGGAATTCCTACAATGAGCAGTTCTTC. Its translation: CAISERLTGGNSYNEQFF. The chain combines TRBV10-3 with TRBJ2-1; 8 nucleotides line up with TRBD2. This CDR3 is 18 amino acids long. Germline values: CDR1 ENHRY, CDR2 SYGVKD. V shed 3 bases and J 1 base; nucleotides not matched to a gene: 11.

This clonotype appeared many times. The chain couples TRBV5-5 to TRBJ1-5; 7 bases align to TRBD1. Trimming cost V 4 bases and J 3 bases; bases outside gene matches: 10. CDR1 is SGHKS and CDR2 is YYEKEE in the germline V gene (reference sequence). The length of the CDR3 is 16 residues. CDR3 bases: TGTGCCAGCAGCCCAACCGGGACAGCCAACAATCAGCCCCAGCATTTT. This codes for CASSPTGTANNQPQHF. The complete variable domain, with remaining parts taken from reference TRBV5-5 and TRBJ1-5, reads DAGVTQSPTHLIKTRGQQVTLRCSPISGHKSVSWYQQVLGQGPQFIFQYYEKEERGRGNFPDRFSARQFPNYSSELNVNALLLGDSALYLCASSPTGTANNQPQHFGDGTRLSIL.

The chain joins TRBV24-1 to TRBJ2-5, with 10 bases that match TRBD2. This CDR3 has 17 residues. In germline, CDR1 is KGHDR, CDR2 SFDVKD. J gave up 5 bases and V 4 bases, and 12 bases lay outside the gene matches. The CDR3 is CATSERAGLAARETQYF. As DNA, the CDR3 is TGTGCCACCAGTGAGCGTGCAGGACTAGCGGCGCGGGAGACCCAGTACTTC.

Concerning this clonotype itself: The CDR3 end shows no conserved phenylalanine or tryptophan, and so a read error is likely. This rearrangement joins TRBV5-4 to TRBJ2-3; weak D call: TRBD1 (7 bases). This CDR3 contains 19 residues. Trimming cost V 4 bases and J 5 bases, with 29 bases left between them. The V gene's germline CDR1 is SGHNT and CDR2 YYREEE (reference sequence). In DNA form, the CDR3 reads TGTGCCAGCAGCCCCAAGAGGCAGGGGGGACTTAGGGGGGTAGATACGCAGTATCTT. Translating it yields CASSPKRQGGLRGVDTQYL.

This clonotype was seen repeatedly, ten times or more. Here the CDR3 reads CASSYGGALNTEAFF. The DNA for the CDR3 is TGTGCCAGCAGTTACGGGGGGGCGCTGAACACTGAAGCTTTCTTT. This sequence joins TRBV6-5 and TRBJ1-1; TRBD1 is a possible D gene (6 bases). V lost 2 bases and J 0 bases, leaving 10 bases between the germline ends. The germline V gene has CDR1 MNHEY and CDR2 SVGAGI. The CDR3 is made up of 15 amino acids.

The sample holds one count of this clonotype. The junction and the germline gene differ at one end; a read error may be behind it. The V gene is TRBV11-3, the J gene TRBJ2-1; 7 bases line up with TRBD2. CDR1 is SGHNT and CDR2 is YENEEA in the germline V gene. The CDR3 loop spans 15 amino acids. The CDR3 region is CASSQSGNSYNEQLF. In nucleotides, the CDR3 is TGTGCCAGCAGTCAAAGCGGGAACTCCTACAATGAGCAGCTCTTC.

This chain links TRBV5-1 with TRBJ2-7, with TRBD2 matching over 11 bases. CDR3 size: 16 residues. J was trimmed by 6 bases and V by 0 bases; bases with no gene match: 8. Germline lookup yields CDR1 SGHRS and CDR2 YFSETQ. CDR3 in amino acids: CASSLAPTSGGSEQYF. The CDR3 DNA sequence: TGCGCCAGCAGCTTGGCCCCTACTAGCGGGGGTAGCGAGCAGTACTTC.

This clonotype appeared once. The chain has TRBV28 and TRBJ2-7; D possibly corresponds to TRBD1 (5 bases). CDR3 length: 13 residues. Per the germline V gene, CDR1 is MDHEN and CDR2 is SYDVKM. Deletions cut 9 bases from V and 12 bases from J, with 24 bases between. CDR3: CASRPPREGVPYF. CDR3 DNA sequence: TGTGCCAGTAGACCCCCCAGGGAAGGTGTGCCGTACTTC.

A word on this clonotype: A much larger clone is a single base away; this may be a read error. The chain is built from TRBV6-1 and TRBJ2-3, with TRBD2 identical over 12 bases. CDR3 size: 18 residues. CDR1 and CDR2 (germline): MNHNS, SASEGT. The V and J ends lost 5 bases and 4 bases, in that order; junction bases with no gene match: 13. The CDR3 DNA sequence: TGTGCCAGCAGTCAAGGAGGGACTAGCGGGTCGAACGCAGATACGCAGTATTTT. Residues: CASSQGGTSGSNADTQYF.

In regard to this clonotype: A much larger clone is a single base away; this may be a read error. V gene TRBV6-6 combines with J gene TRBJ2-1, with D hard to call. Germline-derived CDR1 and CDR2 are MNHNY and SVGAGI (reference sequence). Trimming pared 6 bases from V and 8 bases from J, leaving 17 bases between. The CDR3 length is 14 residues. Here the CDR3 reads CASRFSPVDDEQFF. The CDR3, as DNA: TGTGCCAGCAGATTTAGTCCAGTGGACGATGAGCAGTTCTTC.

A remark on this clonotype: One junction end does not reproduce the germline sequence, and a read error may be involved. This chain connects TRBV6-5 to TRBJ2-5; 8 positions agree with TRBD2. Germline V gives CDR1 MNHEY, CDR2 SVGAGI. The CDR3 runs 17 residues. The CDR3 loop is CVSSPTLGGRLRETQYF. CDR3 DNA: TGTGTCAGCAGCCCCACTTTGGGCGGGAGGTTGAGGGAGACCCAGTACTTC.

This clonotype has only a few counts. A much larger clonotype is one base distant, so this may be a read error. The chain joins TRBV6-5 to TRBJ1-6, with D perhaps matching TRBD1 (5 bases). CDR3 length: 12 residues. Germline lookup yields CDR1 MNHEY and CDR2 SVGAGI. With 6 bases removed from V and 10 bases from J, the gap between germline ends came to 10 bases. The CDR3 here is CASRQDSSPLHF. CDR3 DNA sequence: TGTGCCAGCAGACAGGACTCATCACCCCTCCACTTT.

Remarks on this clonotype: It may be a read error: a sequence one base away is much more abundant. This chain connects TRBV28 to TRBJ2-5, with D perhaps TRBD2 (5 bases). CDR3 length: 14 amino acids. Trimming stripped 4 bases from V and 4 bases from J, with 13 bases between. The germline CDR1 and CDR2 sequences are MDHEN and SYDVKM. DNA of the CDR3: TGTGCCAGCAGTTCTGTGGGGAGCCGAGAGACCCAGTACTTC. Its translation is CASSSVGSRETQYF.